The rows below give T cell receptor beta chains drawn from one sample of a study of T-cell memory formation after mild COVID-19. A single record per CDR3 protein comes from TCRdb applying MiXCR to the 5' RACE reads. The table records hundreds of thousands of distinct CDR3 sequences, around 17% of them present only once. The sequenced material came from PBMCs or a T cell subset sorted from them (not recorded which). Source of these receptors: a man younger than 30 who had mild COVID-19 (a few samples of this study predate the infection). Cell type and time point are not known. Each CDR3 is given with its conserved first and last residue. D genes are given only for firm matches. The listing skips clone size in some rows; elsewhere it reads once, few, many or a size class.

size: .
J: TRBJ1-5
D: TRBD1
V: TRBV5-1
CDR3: CASSLDGQGNQPQHF
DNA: TGCGCCAGCAGCTTGGATGGACAGGGGAATCAGCCCCAGCATTTT

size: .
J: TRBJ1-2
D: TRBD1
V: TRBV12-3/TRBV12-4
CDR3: CASSLWGTGIPNYGYTF
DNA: TGTGCCAGCAGTTTATGGGGGACAGGGATTCCTAACTATGGCTACACCTTC

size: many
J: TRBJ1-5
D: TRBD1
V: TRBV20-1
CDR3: CSAGGGSQPQHF
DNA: TGCAGTGCTGGAGGGGGCTCTCAGCCCCAGCATTTT

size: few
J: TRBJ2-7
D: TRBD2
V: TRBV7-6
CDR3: CASSGLAGGLGNSYEQYF
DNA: TGTGCCAGCAGCGGACTAGCGGGGGGGCTAGGAAACTCCTACGAGCAGTACTTC

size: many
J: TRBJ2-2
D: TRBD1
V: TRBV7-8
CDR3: CASSSDRDLNTGELFF
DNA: TGTGCCAGCAGCTCCGACAGGGACCTGAACACCGGGGAGCTGTTTTTT

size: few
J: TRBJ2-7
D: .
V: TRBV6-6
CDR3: CASSYSLGYEQYF
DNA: TGTGCCAGCAGTTACTCGTTGGGTTACGAGCAGTACTTC

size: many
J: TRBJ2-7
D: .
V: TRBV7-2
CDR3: CASSLDRSYEQYF
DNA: TGTGCCAGCAGCTTAGACAGATCCTACGAGCAGTACTTC

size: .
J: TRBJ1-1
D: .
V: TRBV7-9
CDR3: CASSLWGGNTEAFF
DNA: TGTGCCAGCAGCTTATGGGGGGGGAACACTGAAGCTTTCTTT

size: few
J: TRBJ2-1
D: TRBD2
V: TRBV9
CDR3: CASSVGGVEQFF
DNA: TGTGCCAGCAGCGTGGGAGGGGTTGAGCAGTTCTTC

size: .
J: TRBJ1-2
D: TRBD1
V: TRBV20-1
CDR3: CSARGQGGGYTF
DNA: TGCAGTGCTCGGGGACAGGGGGGTGGCTACACCTTC

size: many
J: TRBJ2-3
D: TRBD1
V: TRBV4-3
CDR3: CASSRGQGHTDTQYF
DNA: TGCGCCAGCAGCCGAGGACAGGGGCACACAGATACGCAGTATTTT

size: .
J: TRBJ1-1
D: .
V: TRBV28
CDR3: CASSLAGAGNTEAFF
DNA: TGTGCCAGCAGTTTAGCAGGGGCGGGGAACACTGAAGCTTTCTTT

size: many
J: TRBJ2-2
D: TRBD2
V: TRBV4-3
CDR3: CASSQASGGAGELFF
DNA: TGCGCCAGCAGCCAAGCTAGCGGGGGGGCCGGGGAGCTGTTTTTT

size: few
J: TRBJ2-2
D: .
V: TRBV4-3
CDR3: CASSPIGLYTGELFF
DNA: TGCGCCAGCAGCCCAATAGGGTTATACACCGGGGAGCTGTTTTTT

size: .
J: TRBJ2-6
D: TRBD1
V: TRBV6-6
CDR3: CASTDATGGAGANVLTF
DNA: TGTGCCAGCACTGACGCGACAGGGGGCGCTGGGGCCAACGTCCTGACTTTC

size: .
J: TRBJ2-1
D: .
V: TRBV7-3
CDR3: CASSLNSGRVNEQFF
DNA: TGTGCCAGCAGCTTAAACAGTGGCCGGGTCAATGAGCAGTTCTTC

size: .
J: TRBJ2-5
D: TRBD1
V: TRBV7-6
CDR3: CASSLGTEVRTQYF
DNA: TGTGCCAGCAGCCTAGGGACAGAAGTGCGGACCCAGTACTTC

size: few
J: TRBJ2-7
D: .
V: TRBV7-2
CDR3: CASSQTGGGQYF
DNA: TGTGCCAGCAGCCAGACAGGCGGGGGGCAGTACTTC

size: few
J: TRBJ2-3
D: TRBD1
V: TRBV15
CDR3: CATRDRGTDTQYF
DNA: TGTGCCACCAGAGACAGGGGCACAGATACGCAGTATTTT

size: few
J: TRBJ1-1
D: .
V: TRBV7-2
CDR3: CASSSSRGTEAFF
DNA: TGTGCCAGCAGCTCATCCCGGGGCACTGAAGCTTTCTTT

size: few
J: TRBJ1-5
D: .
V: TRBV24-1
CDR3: CATSDAPNSNQPQHF
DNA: TGTGCCACCAGTGATGCCCCAAATAGCAATCAGCCCCAGCATTTT

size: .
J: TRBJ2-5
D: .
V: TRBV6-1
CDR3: CASREERLEETQYF
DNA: TGTGCCAGCAGAGAGGAGCGCCTGGAGGAGACCCAGTACTTC

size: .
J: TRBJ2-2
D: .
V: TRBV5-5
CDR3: CASSQAGRELFF
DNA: TGTGCCAGCAGCCAGGCCGGCCGGGAGCTGTTTTTT

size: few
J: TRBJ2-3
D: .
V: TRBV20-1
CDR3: CSARPPQVTSTDTQYF
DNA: TGCAGTGCCCGCCCACCCCAGGTCACTAGCACAGATACGCAGTATTTT

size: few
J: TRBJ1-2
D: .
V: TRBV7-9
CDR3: CASSLVGAYYGYTF
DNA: TGTGCCAGCAGCTTAGTCGGGGCATACTATGGCTACACCTTC

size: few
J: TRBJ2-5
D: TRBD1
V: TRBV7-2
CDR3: CASSSTGVETQYF
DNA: TGTGCCAGCAGCTCAACAGGGGTGGAGACCCAGTACTTC

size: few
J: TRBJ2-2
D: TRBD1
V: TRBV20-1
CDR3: CSAKPGQGRWANTGELFF
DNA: TGCAGTGCTAAGCCGGGACAGGGGAGGTGGGCGAACACCGGGGAGCTGTTTTTT

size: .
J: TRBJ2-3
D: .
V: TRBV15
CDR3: CATYLGRGTTDTQYF
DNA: TGTGCCACCTATCTGGGGCGGGGTACTACAGATACGCAGTATTTT

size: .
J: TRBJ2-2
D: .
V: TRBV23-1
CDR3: CRSQTGLTGELFF
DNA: TGCCGCAGCCAAACAGGGCTCACCGGGGAGCTGTTTTTT

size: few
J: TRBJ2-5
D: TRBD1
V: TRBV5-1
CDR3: CASSLLGTGVETQYF
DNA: TGCGCCAGCAGCTTACTCGGGACAGGGGTAGAGACCCAGTACTTC

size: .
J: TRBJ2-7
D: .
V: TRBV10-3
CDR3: CAISERGGPYEQYF
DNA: TGTGCCATCAGTGAAAGGGGGGGACCCTACGAGCAGTACTTC

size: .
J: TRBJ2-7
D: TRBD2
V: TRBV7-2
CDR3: CASSLALPGGFFYEQYF
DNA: TGTGCCAGCAGCTTAGCCCTGCCGGGGGGTTTTTTCTACGAGCAGTACTTC

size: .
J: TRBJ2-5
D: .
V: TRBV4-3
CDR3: CASSQEVRVGETQYF
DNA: TGCGCCAGCAGCCAAGAGGTTCGCGTCGGGGAGACCCAGTACTTC

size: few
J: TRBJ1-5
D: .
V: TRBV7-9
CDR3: CASSLEGGLERNQPQHF
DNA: TGTGCCAGCAGCTTAGAGGGGGGGTTGGAACGCAATCAGCCCCAGCATTTT

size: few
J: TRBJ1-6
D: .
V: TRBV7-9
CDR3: CASSSGRRVSPLHF
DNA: TGTGCCAGCAGCTCCGGTCGGAGGGTATCACCCCTCCACTTT

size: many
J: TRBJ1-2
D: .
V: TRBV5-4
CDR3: CASSLGGSSSAGYTF
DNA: TGTGCCAGCAGCTTGGGGGGGTCCTCCTCCGCGGGCTACACCTTC

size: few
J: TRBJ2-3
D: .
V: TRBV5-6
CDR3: CASSFQGWGTDTQYF
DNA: TGTGCCAGCAGCTTTCAGGGGTGGGGCACAGATACGCAGTATTTT